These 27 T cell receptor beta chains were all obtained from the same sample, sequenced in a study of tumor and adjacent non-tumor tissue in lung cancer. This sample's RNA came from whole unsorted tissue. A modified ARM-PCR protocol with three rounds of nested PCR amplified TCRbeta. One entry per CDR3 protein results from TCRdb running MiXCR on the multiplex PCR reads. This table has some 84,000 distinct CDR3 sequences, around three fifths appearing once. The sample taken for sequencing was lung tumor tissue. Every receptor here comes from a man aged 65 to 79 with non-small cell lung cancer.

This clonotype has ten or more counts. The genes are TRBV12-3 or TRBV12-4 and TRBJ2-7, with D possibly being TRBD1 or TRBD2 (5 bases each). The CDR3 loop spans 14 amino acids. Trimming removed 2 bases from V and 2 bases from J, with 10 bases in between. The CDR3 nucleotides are TGTGCCAGCAGTTTAACCGGGGCGACCTACGAGCAGTACTTC. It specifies CASSLTGATYEQYF.

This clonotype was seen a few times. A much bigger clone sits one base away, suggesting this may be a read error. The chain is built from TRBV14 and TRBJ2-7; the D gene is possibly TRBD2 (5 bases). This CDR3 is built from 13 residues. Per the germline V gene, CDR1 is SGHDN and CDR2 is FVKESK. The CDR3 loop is CACSQGGRLEQYF. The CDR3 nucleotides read TGTGCCTGCAGCCAAGGAGGTCGTCTCGAGCAGTACTTC. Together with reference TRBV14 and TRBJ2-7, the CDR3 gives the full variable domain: EAGVTQFPSHSVIEKGQTVTLRCDPISGHDNLYWYRRVMGKEIKFLLHFVKESKQDESGMPNNRFLAERTGGTYSTLKVQPAELEDSGVYFCACSQGGRLEQYFGPGTRLTVT.

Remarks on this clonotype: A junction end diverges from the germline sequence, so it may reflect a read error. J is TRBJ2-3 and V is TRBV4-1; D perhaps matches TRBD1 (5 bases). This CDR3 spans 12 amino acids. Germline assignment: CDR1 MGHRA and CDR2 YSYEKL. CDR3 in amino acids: CSSSQTGGARYF. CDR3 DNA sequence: TGCTCCAGCAGCCAAACCGGTGGGGCGCGGTATTTT.

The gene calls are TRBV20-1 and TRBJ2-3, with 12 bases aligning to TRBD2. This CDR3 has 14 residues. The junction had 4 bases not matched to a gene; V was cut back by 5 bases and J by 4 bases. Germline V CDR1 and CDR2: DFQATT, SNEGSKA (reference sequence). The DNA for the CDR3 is TGCAGTGCTCCGACTAGCGGGAGAGCAGATACGCAGTATTTT. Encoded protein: CSAPTSGRADTQYF.

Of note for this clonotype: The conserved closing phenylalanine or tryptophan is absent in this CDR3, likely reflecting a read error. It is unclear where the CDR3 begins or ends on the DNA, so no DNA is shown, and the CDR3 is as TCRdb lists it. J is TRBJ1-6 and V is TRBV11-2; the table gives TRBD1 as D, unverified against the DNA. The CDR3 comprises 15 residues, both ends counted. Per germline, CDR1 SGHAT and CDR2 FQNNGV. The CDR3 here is CASSSMGTGTSPLLI.

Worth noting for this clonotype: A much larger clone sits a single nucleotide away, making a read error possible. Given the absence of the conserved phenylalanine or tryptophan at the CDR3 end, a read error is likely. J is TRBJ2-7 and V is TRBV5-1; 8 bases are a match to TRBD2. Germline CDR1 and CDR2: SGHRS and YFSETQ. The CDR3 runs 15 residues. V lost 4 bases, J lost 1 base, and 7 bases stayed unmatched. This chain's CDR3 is CASSPQAGASYEQYL. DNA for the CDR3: TGCGCCAGCAGCCCTCAAGCGGGGGCTTCCTACGAGCAGTACCTC.

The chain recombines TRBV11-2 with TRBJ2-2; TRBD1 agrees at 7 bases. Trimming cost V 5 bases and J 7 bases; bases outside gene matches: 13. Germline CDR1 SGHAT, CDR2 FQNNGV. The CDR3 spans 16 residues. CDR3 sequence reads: CASSLQGILFVGELFF. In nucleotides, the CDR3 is TGTGCCAGCAGCCTACAGGGGATATTGTTCGTCGGGGAGCTGTTTTTT.

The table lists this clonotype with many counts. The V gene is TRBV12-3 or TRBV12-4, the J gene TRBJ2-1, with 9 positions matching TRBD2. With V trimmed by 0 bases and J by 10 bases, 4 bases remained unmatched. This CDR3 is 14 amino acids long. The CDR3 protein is CASSLAASGVEQFF. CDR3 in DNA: TGTGCCAGCAGTTTAGCGGCTAGCGGGGTCGAGCAGTTCTTC.

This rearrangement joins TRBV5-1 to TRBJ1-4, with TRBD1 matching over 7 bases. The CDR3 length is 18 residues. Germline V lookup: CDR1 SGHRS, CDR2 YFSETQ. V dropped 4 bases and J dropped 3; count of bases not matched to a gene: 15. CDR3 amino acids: CASSLVGLTGAPNEKLFF. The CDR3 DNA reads TGCGCCAGCAGCCTCGTGGGGTTAACAGGGGCGCCTAATGAAAAACTGTTTTTT.

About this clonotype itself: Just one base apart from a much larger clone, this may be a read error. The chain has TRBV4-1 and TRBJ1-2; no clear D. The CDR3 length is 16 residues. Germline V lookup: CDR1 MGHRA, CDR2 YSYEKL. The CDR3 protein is CASSQDEVRTNCGYTF. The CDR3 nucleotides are TGCGCCAGCAGCCAAGATGAAGTCAGGACTAACTGTGGCTACACCTTC.

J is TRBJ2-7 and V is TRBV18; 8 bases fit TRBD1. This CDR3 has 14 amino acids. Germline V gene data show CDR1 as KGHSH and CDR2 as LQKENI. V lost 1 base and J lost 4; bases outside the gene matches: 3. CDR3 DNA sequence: TGTGCCAGCTCACCACGGACAGGGTTATACGAGCAGTACTTC. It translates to CASSPRTGLYEQYF.

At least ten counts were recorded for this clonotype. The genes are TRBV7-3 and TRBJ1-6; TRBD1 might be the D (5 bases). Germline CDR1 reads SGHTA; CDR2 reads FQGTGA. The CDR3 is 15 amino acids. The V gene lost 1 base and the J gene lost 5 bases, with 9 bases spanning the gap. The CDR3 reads CASSLNRQDNSPLHF. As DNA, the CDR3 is TGTGCCAGCAGCTTAAACAGGCAGGATAATTCACCCCTCCACTTT.

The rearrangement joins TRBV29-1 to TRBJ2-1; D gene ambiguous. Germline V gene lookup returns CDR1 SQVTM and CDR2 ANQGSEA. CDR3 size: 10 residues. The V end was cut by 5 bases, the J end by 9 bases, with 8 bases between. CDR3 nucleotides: TGCAGCGTTTCCGATATTGAGCAGTTCTTC. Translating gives CSVSDIEQFF.

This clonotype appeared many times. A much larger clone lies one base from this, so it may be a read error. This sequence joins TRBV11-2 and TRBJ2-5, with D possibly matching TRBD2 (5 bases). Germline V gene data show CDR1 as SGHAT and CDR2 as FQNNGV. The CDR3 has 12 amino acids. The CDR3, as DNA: TGTGCCGGCAGCCAAGAGGGAGAGACCCAGTACTTC. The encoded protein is CAGSQEGETQYF.

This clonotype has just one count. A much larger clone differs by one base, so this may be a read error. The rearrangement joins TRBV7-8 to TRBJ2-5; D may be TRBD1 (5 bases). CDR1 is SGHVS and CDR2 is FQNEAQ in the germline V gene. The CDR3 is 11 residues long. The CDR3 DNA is TGTACCAGCAGCTTAGGGGCGGTGTGGTACTTC. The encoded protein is CTSSLGAVWYF. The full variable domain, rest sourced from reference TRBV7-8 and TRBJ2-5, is GAGVSQSPRYKVAKRGQDVALRCDPISGHVSLFWYQQALGQGPEFLTYFQNEAQLDKSGLPSDRFFAERPEGSVSTLKIQRTQQEDSAVYLCTSSLGAVWYFGPGTRLLVL.

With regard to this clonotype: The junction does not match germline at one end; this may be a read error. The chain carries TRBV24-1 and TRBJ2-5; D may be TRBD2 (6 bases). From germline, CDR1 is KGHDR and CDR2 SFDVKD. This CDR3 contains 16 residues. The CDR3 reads CATSDNAGPTTRTHYF. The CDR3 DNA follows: TGTGCCACCAGTGATAACGCGGGACCAACCACCAGGACCCATTACTTC.

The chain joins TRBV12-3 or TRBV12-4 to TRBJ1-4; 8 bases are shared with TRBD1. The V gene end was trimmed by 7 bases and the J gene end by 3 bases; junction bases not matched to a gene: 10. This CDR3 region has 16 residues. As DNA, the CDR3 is TGTGCCAGCAATTCCTTCCAGACAGGGGCTAATGAAAAACTGTTTTTT. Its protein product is CASNSFQTGANEKLFF.

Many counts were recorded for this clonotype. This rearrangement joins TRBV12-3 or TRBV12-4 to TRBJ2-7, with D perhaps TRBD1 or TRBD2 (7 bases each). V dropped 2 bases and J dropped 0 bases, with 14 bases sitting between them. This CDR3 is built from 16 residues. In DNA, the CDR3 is TGTGCCAGCAGTTTACAGGGGGACTACTCCTCCTACGAGCAGTACTTC. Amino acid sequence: CASSLQGDYSSYEQYF.

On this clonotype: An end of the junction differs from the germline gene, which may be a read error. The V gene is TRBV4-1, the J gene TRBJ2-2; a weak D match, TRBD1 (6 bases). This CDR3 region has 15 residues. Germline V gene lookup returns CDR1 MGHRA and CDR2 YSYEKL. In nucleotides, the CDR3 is TGCACCAGCAGCCCCTTGGACAGTCTCACCGGGGAGCTGTTTTTT. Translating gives CTSSPLDSLTGELFF.

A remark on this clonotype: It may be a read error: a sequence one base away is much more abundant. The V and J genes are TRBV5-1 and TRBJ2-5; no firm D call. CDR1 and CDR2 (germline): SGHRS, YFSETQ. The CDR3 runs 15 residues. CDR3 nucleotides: TGCGCCAGCGGCTTGGGGTACGGGCAGTCGGAGACCCAGTACTTC. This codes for CASGLGYGQSETQYF.

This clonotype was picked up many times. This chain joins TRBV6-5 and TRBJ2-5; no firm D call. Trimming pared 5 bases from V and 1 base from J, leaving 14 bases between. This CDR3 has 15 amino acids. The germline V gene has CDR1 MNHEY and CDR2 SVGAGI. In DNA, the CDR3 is TGTGCCAGCAGTCGCCGGACCCTTAGCCAAGAGACCCAGTACTTC. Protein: CASSRRTLSQETQYF.

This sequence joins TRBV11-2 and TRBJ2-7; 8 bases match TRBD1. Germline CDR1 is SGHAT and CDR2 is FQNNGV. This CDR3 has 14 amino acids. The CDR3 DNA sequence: TGTGTCTGCAGCTTAGGGACAGGTTCCCACGAGCAGTACTTC. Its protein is CVCSLGTGSHEQYF.

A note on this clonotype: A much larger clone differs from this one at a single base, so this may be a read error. CDR3 DNA: TGTGCCAGGAGCTTACAGAGGAACACTGAAGCTTTCTTT. It is translated as CARSLQRNTEAFF. The rearrangement links TRBV5-5 to TRBJ1-1; D not certain. Germline V gives CDR1 SGHKS, CDR2 YYEKEE (reference sequence). The CDR3 loop spans 13 amino acids.

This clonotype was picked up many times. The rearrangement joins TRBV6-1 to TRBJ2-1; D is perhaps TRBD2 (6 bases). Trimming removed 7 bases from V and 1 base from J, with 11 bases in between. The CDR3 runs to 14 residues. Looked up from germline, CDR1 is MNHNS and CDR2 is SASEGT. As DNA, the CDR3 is TGTGCCAGCACCGGGGGAAGATCCTACAATGAGCAGTTCTTC. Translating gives CASTGGRSYNEQFF.

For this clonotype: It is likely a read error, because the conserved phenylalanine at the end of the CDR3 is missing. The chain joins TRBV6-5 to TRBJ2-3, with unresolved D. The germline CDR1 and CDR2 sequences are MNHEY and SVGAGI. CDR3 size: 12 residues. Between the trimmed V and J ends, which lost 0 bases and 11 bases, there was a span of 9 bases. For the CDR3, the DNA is TGTGCCAGCAGTTACTCAGGGCTAGGGCAGTATTCT. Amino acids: CASSYSGLGQYS.

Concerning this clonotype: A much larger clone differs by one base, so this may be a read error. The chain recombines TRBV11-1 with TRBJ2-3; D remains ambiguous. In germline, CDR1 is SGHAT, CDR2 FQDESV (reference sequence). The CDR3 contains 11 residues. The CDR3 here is CANSLSGTQYF. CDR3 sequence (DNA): TGTGCCAACAGCTTATCAGGTACGCAGTATTTT.

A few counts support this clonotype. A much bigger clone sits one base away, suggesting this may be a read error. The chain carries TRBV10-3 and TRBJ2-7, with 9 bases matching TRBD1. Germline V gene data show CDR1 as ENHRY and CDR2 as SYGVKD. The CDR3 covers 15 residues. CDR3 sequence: CTISEWGTGSEEQYF. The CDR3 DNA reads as TGTACCATCAGTGAGTGGGGGACAGGGTCGGAGGAGCAGTACTTC.